This T cell receptor beta chain was sequenced in a study of post-analysis software for immune sequencing data (dated by TCRdb to between 2014 and 2017). Background for the entire study: Relapsing-remitting, secondary progressive and progressive-relapsing multiple sclerosis were recorded as disease courses, and subtype annotation was lacking for some patients. Patient repertoires were compared against some twelve previously published healthy control repertoires from donors aged roughly 6 to 27 years. A subset of samples was prepared in parallel using single-end sample barcoding, then pooled and co-amplified after Illumina adapter ligation.

The library relied on PCR. The data were produced on an Illumina HiSeq 2500. Unique molecular identifiers were incorporated into TCR beta cDNA libraries to reduce PCR and sequencing biases. Every 1 to 10 million input T cells yielded approximately 500,000 cDNA molecules, meaning each molecule approximated one T cell. The same protocol used for the earlier healthy control dataset was applied to prepare and sequence the patient libraries. Within a given batch, samples were prepared together, multiplexed and sequenced on the same HiSeq lane. The study's own analysis went as follows. MIGEC was used to process the raw barcoded reads, and molecular identifier groups with only a single read were discarded before consensus assembly and CDR3 extraction. Clonotype tables were post-analysed with VDJtools, normalizing diversity by down-sampling all datasets to the smallest sample size. In repertoire overlap clustering, CDR3 amino acid sequences, but not nucleotide sequences, were matched to correct batch-related cross-sample contamination. The raw public reads went through TCRdb reprocessing: fastp at Q25, MiXCR clone calling, in-frame beta chains kept. Rows with a matching CDR3 protein are joined into one entry that keeps the most common DNA and genes. The V and J calls were determined by TCRdb, not by the authors. Across this sample there are roughly 670,000 distinct CDR3 sequences, with approximately 59% seen only once. The ten largest clones take up about 11% of the sample.

To demonstrate the VDJtools post-analysis software, the study profiled TCR beta repertoires from the peripheral blood of about 13 young patients with multiple sclerosis. The multiple sclerosis patients were children and adolescents ranging in age from 6 to 15 years. Points on this clonotype: There is no known antigen for this receptor. The record has no base qualities; no much larger clone is one base away.

Taken from the germline V gene, the CDR1 and CDR2 loops are MNHEY and SVGAGI. For this chain, trimming is 6 bases at the V end and 2 bases at the J end, and the number of junction bases without a gene match is 7. There are 15 amino acids in the CDR3, from cysteine to phenylalanine inclusive. Only the CDR3 DNA stays, 45 bases, in frame from base 1. What the research found in general, with its limitations: The control group was slightly older than the multiple sclerosis patient group. Significantly higher frequencies in patients than in controls were found for about five TRBV segments, including TRBV5-6, TRBV5-1 and TRBV20-1. Strong co-clustering of samples prepared in the same batch was shown by direct clustering with F measure, prompting a batch-effect correction. Compared with controls, multiple sclerosis patients had significantly lower normalized Chao1 diversity, a finding suggesting substantial peripheral T-cell clonal expansion.

The receptor chain draws on TRBV6-5 and TRBJ2-1, with 7 middle bases fitting TRBD2. Sequencing was done on a sample of blood. This clonotype originated in a girl aged 2 to 10 with multiple sclerosis. CDR3 region: CASRPWGGTYNEQFF. The sequenced DNA is TGTGCCAGCAGGCCGTGGGGGGGAACCTACAATGAGCAGTTCTTC.